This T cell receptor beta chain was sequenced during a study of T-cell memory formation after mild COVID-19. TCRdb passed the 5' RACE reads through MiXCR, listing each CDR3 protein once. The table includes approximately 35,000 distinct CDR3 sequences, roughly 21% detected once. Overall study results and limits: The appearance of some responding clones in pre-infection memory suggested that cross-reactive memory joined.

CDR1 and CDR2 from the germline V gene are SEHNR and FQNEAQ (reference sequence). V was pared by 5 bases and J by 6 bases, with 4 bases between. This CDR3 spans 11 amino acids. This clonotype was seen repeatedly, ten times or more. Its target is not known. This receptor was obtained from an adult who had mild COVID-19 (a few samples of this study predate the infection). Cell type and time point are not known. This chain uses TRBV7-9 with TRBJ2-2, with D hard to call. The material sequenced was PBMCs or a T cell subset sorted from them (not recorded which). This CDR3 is CASSPPGELFF. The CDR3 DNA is TGTGCCAGCAGCCCTCCCGGGGAGCTGTTTTTT.